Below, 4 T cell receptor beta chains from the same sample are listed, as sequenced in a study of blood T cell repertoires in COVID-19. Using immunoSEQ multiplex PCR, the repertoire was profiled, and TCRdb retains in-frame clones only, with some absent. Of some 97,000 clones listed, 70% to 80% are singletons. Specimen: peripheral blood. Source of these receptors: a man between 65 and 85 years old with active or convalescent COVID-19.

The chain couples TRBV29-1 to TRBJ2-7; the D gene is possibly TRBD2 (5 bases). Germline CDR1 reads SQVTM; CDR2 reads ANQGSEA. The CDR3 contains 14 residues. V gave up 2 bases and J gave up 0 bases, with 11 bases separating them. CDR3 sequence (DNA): TGCAGCGTTGAAAGCCGGGGAAGCTCCTACGAGCAGTACTTC. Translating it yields CSVESRGSSYEQYF.

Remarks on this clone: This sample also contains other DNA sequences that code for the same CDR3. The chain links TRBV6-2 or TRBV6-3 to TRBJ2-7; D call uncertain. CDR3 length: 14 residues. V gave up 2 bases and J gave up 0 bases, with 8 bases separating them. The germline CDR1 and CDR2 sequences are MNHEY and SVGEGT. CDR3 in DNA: TGTGCCAGCAGTTACGGCGGCAACTCCTACGAGCAGTACTTC. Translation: CASSYGGNSYEQYF.

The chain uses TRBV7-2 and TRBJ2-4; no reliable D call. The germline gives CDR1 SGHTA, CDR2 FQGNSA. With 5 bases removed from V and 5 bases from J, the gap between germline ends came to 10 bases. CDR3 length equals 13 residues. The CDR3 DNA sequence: TGTGCCAGCAGCGTAACAGTGCAAAACATTCAGTACTTC. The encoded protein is CASSVTVQNIQYF. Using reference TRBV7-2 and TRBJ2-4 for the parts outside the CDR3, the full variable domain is GAGVSQSPSNKVTEKGKDVELRCDPISGHTALYWYRQSLGQGLEFLIYFQGNSAPDKSGLPSDRFSAERTGGSVSTLTIQRTQQEDSAVYLCASSVTVQNIQYFGAGTRLSVL.

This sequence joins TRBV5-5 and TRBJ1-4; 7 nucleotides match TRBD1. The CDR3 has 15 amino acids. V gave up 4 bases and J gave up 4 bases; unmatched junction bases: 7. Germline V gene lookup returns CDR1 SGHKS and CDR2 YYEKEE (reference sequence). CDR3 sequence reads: CASSGTELRNEKLFF. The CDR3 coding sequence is TGTGCCAGCAGCGGGACAGAACTACGTAATGAAAAACTGTTTTTT.